This T cell receptor beta chain was profiled in a study of blood T cell repertoires in COVID-19. Study-level background: Both acute and convalescent COVID-19 samples were obtained from the United States, Italy and Spain.

In the study's own analysis: Counts of nucleated cells, estimated from reference gene primer amplification, were obtained. Assay: immunoSEQ multiplex PCR; the TCRdb copy retains only in-frame clones and omits some. For V, J and clone size, that table is used; D and trimming come from the DNA. In the table there are 250,000 to 350,000 clones, almost 90% of which are singletons. This clonotype was obtained from a woman in her twenties or thirties with COVID-19, enrolled during active disease. Sequenced sample: peripheral blood.

The CDR3 is CSVGQVANEKLFF. DNA for the CDR3: TGCAGCGTTGGACAGGTCGCTAATGAAAAACTGTTTTTT. This chain joins TRBV29-1 and TRBJ1-4; the D gene is possibly TRBD1 (6 bases). Between the trimmed V and J ends, which lost 4 bases and 3 bases, there was a span of 9 bases. Germline CDR1 reads SQVTM; CDR2 reads ANQGSEA. This CDR3 has 13 amino acids.